This T cell receptor (beta chain) stems from a study of post-analysis software for immune sequencing data. Background on the study: In terms of disease course, relapsing-remitting, secondary progressive and progressive-relapsing multiple sclerosis were included.

Concerning this clonotype itself: Its antigen is undetermined.

Study-wide results and limits: Diversity measured as normalized Chao1 was significantly lower in multiple sclerosis patients than in controls. Co-batched samples clustered tightly together by F measure. With TRBV5-6, TRBV5-1 and TRBV20-1 included, about 5 TRBV segments were more frequent in patients than in controls.

The CDR3 has 16 residues. Per the germline V gene, CDR1 is SGHVS and CDR2 is FQNEAQ. V lost 2 bases, J lost 0 bases, and 13 bases lay in between. Included in the TCR beta cDNA libraries were unique molecular identifiers. Out of 1 to 10 million T cells, roughly 0.5 million cDNA molecules were generated. TCRdb independently ran MiXCR on the PCR reads; one entry per CDR3 protein. The sample has some 890,000 distinct CDR3 sequences, roughly 50% seen once; the top ten hold 4% to 5.5%. The sequencing input was blood. This chain connects TRBV7-8 to TRBJ1-1, with D unclear. The sequence came from a girl between 5 and 17 years old with multiple sclerosis. In nucleotides, the CDR3 is TGTGCCAGCAGCTTACTCCAGTTTGGTATGAACACTGAAGCTTTCTTT. Translated, it gives CASSLLQFGMNTEAFF.